This passage covers 13 T cell receptor beta chains from one sample sequenced in a study of blood T cells in healthy people across ages. Primers used in a second PCR of roughly 6 to 12 cycles were a sample-barcoded 5' primer and a J-beta primer mix. TCRdb passed the 5' RACE reads through MiXCR, listing each CDR3 protein once. Among 700,000 to 900,000 distinct CDR3 sequences listed, about 53% were seen once. Sequencing was performed on blood. All receptors derive from a man of 80 years or more in good health.

This chain connects TRBV25-1 to TRBJ2-3, with 11 nucleotides matching TRBD2. V lost 9 bases, J lost 14 bases, and 28 bases stayed unmatched. CDR3 length: 18 amino acids. Per germline, CDR1 MGHDK and CDR2 SYGVNS. CDR3: CARTGAALAGDRHRYAYF. The CDR3 DNA reads TGTGCCAGGACAGGGGCCGCACTAGCGGGAGATAGGCACAGATACGCGTATTTT.

This chain joins TRBV7-2 and TRBJ2-3; no clear D. The germline V gene has CDR1 SGHTA and CDR2 FQGNSA. The CDR3 loop spans 14 amino acids. V lost 5 bases, J lost 9 bases, and 18 bases lay in between. The CDR3 DNA follows: TGTGCCAGCAGCCCTCGGACCCGGCTCGCCACGCAGTATTTT. Translating it yields CASSPRTRLATQYF.

A note on this clonotype: Compared with germline, one end of the junction differs, possibly owing to a read error. The chain couples TRBV6-1 to TRBJ2-6, with D perhaps matching TRBD1 or TRBD2 (6 bases each). CDR1 is MNHNS, CDR2 SASEGT, per germline. The CDR3 spans 13 residues. The CDR3 reads CASSTGGGNVLTF. CDR3 coding DNA: TGTGCCAGCAGTACAGGAGGGGGCAACGTCCTGACTTTC.

The V gene is TRBV27, the J gene TRBJ1-1; D remains unclear. Germline CDR1 and CDR2: MNHEY and SMNVEV (reference sequence). Trimming stripped 4 bases from V and 4 bases from J, with 10 bases between. The CDR3 runs to 13 residues. CDR3 sequence: CASSSNLPTEAFF. DNA of the CDR3: TGTGCCAGCAGTTCAAACCTACCCACTGAAGCTTTCTTT.

The V and J genes are TRBV7-2 and TRBJ2-4; no reliable D call. Germline lookup yields CDR1 SGHTA and CDR2 FQGNSA. CDR3 length: 14 amino acids. V was cut by 5 bases and J by 0 bases, with 8 bases left in between. The CDR3 sequence is CASSTGLAKNIQYF. The CDR3 DNA sequence: TGTGCCAGCAGCACCGGATTAGCCAAAAACATTCAGTACTTC.

This chain uses TRBV9 with TRBJ2-6; D is perhaps TRBD1 (5 bases). Germline V gene lookup returns CDR1 SGDLS and CDR2 YYNGEE. Trimming left V 1 base short and J 0 bases short, with 14 bases between. The CDR3 runs to 18 residues. This CDR3 is CASSVMGSGSSGANVLTF. CDR3 nucleotides: TGTGCCAGCAGCGTAATGGGATCAGGGTCCTCTGGGGCCAACGTCCTGACTTTC.

The CDR3 region is CATSDSLKSQGGNEKLFF. CDR3 sequence (DNA): TGTGCCACCAGTGATTCCCTAAAATCCCAGGGTGGTAATGAAAAACTGTTTTTT. The gene calls are TRBV24-1 and TRBJ1-4; TRBD1 might be the D (5 bases). V lost 2 bases and J lost 4, with 19 bases in between. Germline V gene lookup returns CDR1 KGHDR and CDR2 SFDVKD. This CDR3 is built from 18 residues.

The V gene is TRBV20-1, the J gene TRBJ2-1; D is unresolved. Trimming left V 5 bases short and J 2 bases short, with 13 bases between. CDR3 size: 14 residues. Germline loops: CDR1 DFQATT, CDR2 SNEGSKA (reference sequence). The CDR3 spells CSAGAVNPYNEQFF. The DNA of the CDR3 is TGCAGTGCTGGAGCAGTAAATCCCTACAATGAGCAGTTCTTC.

This clonotype has just a few counts. The J gene is TRBJ2-1, the V gene TRBV10-3; TRBD1 matches at 7 bases. CDR3 size: 12 residues. V dropped 10 bases and J dropped 6; count of bases not matched to a gene: 6. Germline assignment: CDR1 ENHRY and CDR2 SYGVKD. The CDR3: CATSGQFNEQFF. The CDR3 DNA follows: TGTGCCACCTCGGGACAGTTCAATGAGCAGTTCTTC.

CDR3 region: CASSFYGGYQETQYF. The CDR3 coding sequence is TGTGCCAGCAGTTTCTACGGGGGCTACCAAGAGACCCAGTACTTC. The V and J genes are TRBV28 and TRBJ2-5, with D possibly called TRBD1 or TRBD2 (6 bases each). Trimming removed 3 bases at V and 0 bases at J, with 11 bases between. The V gene's germline CDR1 is MDHEN and CDR2 SYDVKM. The CDR3 sequence is 15 residues long.

This chain joins TRBV27 and TRBJ1-2; 7 bases agree with TRBD1. CDR1 is MNHEY and CDR2 is SMNVEV in the germline V gene (reference sequence). The CDR3 totals 12 residues. J was trimmed by 3 bases and V by 6 bases; bases with no gene match: 1. The CDR3 DNA is TGTGCCAGCAGGGGACAGTACTATGGCTACACCTTC. It specifies CASRGQYYGYTF.

The table lists this clonotype with a count of one. The chain is built from TRBV3-1 and TRBJ2-5, with a possible D match to TRBD2 (6 bases). Germline assignment: CDR1 LGHDT and CDR2 YNNKEL (reference sequence). The V gene lost 2 bases and the J gene lost 11 bases, with 21 bases spanning the gap. The CDR3 has 15 amino acids. The CDR3 DNA is TGTGCCAGCAGCCAAAGGGAGGCGGTCGGCTATGAGCAGTACTTC. Its translation: CASSQREAVGYEQYF.

The chain has TRBV11-3 and TRBJ1-1; 9 positions match TRBD1. Trimming removed 5 bases from V and 8 bases from J; junction bases left unmatched: 9. The CDR3 is 14 residues long. Germline-derived CDR1 and CDR2 are SGHNT and YENEEA. CDR3: CASSPQGAGEEAFF. The CDR3, as DNA: TGTGCCAGCAGCCCACAGGGGGCCGGGGAGGAAGCTTTCTTT.